This is a list of T cell receptor beta chains from one sample in a study of shared clonotypes between healthy human individuals. Sequencing used immunoSEQ multiplex PCR; TCRdb keeps in-frame clones, though not all of them. This sample yields around 2.3 million clones, of which more than 90% are seen a single time; roughly 0.13% belongs to the top ten. Sequenced input: naive CD4+ T cells sorted from blood. These receptors originate from a man between 18 and 29 years old in good health. The CDR3 runs from the conserved cysteine through the conserved F or W. The D gene is left open where the match is weak. Size is stated for part of the rows, as once, few or many counts, or as a class when the clone is expanded.

v_gene	d_gene	j_gene	abundance	CDR3nt	CDR3aa
TRBV5-1	.	TRBJ2-2	.	TGCGCCAGCAGCCCACCTCTCCAGGCCGGGGAGCTGTTTTTT	CASSPPLQAGELFF
TRBV5-4	.	TRBJ1-5	once	TGTGCCAGCAGCACAGATAGCAATCAGCCCCAGCATTTT	CASSTDSNQPQHF
TRBV6-1	.	TRBJ1-2	once	TGTGCCAGCAGTGAAGCAGTTCTGTATGGCTACACCTTC	CASSEAVLYGYTF
TRBV29-1	TRBD1	TRBJ2-7	.	TGCAGCGCTTCCGGACAGGGAAGCTACGAGCAGTACTTC	CSASGQGSYEQYF
TRBV6-1	.	TRBJ1-2	.	TGTGCCACCTCGATGTCTAACTATGGCTACACCTTC	CATSMSNYGYTF
TRBV19	TRBD1	TRBJ2-5	once	TGTGCCAGTAGTATTACAGGGGGCAGGGTAGAAGAGACCCAGTACTTC	CASSITGGRVEETQYF
TRBV2	.	TRBJ1-4	.	TGTGCCAGCAGGGTGCAGGGTCTGAGGGAAAAACTGTTTTTT	CASRVQGLREKLFF
TRBV5-4	TRBD2	TRBJ2-3	.	TGTGCCTGCAGCAATAGACTAGCGGGTCGCACAGATACGCAGTATTTT	CACSNRLAGRTDTQYF
TRBV28	.	TRBJ2-1	.	TGTGCCAGCCTGCTAAGTGGCGGGGCATACAATGAGCAGTTCTTC	CASLLSGGAYNEQFF
TRBV2	TRBD2	TRBJ2-1	.	TGTGCCAGCAGTGAAGTCGGACTAGCGGGAGTTGAGCAGTTCTTC	CASSEVGLAGVEQFF
TRBV7-2	.	TRBJ1-5	once	TGTGCCAGCAGCGTGACCTTAGGAAATCAGCCCCAGCATTTT	CASSVTLGNQPQHF
TRBV6-4	TRBD2	TRBJ2-1	once	TGTGCCAGCCGACTAGCGGCTGAGCAGTTCTTC	CASRLAAEQFF
TRBV27	TRBD1	TRBJ1-5	.	TGTGCCAGCCGACAGGGTGGCAATCAGCCCCAGCATTTT	CASRQGGNQPQHF
TRBV2	.	TRBJ1-6	.	TGTGCCAGCAGTCCAGGACGGGCCTCATCAGGCTTACCCCTCCACTTT	CASSPGRASSGLPLHF
TRBV11-3	.	TRBJ2-2	.	TGTGCCAGCAGCTTAGAAGGGACTCCAACCGGGGAGCTGTTTTTT	CASSLEGTPTGELFF
TRBV6-1	TRBD2	TRBJ2-7	.	TGTGCCAGCAGTGAGCCCGGGAGGAACGAGCAGTACTTC	CASSEPGRNEQYF
TRBV11-2	TRBD2	TRBJ2-5	.	TGTGCCAGCAGCTTAGAAATCCGGACTAGCAAAGAGACCCAGTACTTC	CASSLEIRTSKETQYF
TRBV25-1	.	TRBJ2-7	.	TGTGCCAGCAGTGGACAGACCTACGAGCAGTACTTC	CASSGQTYEQYF
TRBV25-1	.	TRBJ1-2	.	TGTGCCAGCAGCAGGGGAGTGGGCTACACCTTC	CASSRGVGYTF
TRBV5-1	.	TRBJ1-2	.	TGCGCCAGCAACATAGGACACGACTATGGCTACACCTTC	CASNIGHDYGYTF
TRBV6-5	.	TRBJ1-5	.	TGTGCCACTGGAGGGAGGTACAATCAGCCCCAGCATTTT	CATGGRYNQPQHF
TRBV6-5	TRBD2	TRBJ2-7	.	TGTGCCAGCAGTGTACTAGCGGGAGGATCCGAGCAGTACTTC	CASSVLAGGSEQYF
TRBV27	.	TRBJ1-6	.	TGTGCCAGCAAGACCCCCCCAGGGGTCAATTCACCCCTCCACTTT	CASKTPPGVNSPLHF
TRBV6-6	TRBD1	TRBJ1-2	.	TGTGCCAGCCGACGGGGGACAGGGGATGGCTACACCTTC	CASRRGTGDGYTF
TRBV29-1	.	TRBJ1-4	.	TGCAGCGTGCCCGGAGGTACGGGGACTAATGAAAAACTGTTTTTT	CSVPGGTGTNEKLFF
TRBV25-1	TRBD1	TRBJ2-1	.	TGTGCCAGCAGCGCCCGGGACAGGGAGACAGATGAGCAGTTCTTC	CASSARDRETDEQFF
TRBV6-5	TRBD1	TRBJ1-1	.	TGTGCCAGCAGTTACTCGAAAGGGACAGGGCTGACTGAAGCTTTCTTT	CASSYSKGTGLTEAFF
TRBV30	.	TRBJ2-7	.	TGTGCCTGCACCGACGGTTCCTCCTACGAGCAGTACTTC	CACTDGSSYEQYF
TRBV4-3	TRBD1	TRBJ2-5	.	TGCGCCAGCAGCCAAGGGTGGACAGGGATGGAGACCCAGTACTTC	CASSQGWTGMETQYF
TRBV7-2	.	TRBJ2-1	.	TGTGCCAGCAGCCTCTCCGACCCAGAGGGGCAGTTCTTC	CASSLSDPEGQFF
TRBV7-2	.	TRBJ2-2	.	TGTGCCAGCAGCTTAAACAGGGCGGGCACCGGGGAGCTGTTTTTT	CASSLNRAGTGELFF
TRBV11-2	.	TRBJ1-2	.	TGTGCCAGCAGCGGACAGCCCTATGGCTACACCTTC	CASSGQPYGYTF
TRBV11-2	.	TRBJ1-6	.	TGTGCCAGCAGCTTAGCCCCGGCGGGGGATAATTCACCCCTCCACTTT	CASSLAPAGDNSPLHF
TRBV30	TRBD1	TRBJ2-7	.	TGTGCCTGGAATCCAGGGGGCTACGAGCAGTACTTC	CAWNPGGYEQYF
TRBV5-1	TRBD1	TRBJ2-7	.	TGCGCCAGCATGTCCTCCCCGGGACAGGGCTACGAGCAGTACTTC	CASMSSPGQGYEQYF
TRBV5-1	.	TRBJ1-5	.	TGCGCCAGCAGCATGTGGACCGATCAGCCCCAGCATTTT	CASSMWTDQPQHF
TRBV11-2	.	TRBJ2-7	.	TGTGCCAGCAGCTCCGTGACAGGGAGGACCTACGAGCAGTACTTC	CASSSVTGRTYEQYF
TRBV28	.	TRBJ2-5	.	TGTGCCAGCAACCAGGGGGGGTCGGGTTCTTCGGAGACCCAGTACTTC	CASNQGGSGSSETQYF
TRBV20-1	.	TRBJ2-7	.	TGCAGTGCTAAAGGTGACGAGCAGTACTTC	CSAKGDEQYF
TRBV30	.	TRBJ1-6	.	TGTGCCTGGGACCAGGACCACATGGAGCTCCTCCACTTT	CAWDQDHMELLHF
TRBV27	.	TRBJ2-1	.	TGTGCCAGCAGTTTCACCCCGTCGGGGTTTCTTTGGGATGAGCAGTTCTTC	CASSFTPSGFLWDEQFF
TRBV27	TRBD1	TRBJ2-3	once	TGTGCCAGCAGTTTCTACAGGGGGGGCACAGATACGCAGTATTTT	CASSFYRGGTDTQYF
TRBV30	.	TRBJ1-5	.	TGTGCCTGGAGTGTTGGGGGGAGCAATCAGCCCCAGCATTTT	CAWSVGGSNQPQHF
TRBV29-1	.	TRBJ1-1	.	TGCAGCGTTGAAGACCCTCGAACGAACACTGAAGCTTTCTTT	CSVEDPRTNTEAFF
TRBV7-2	TRBD2	TRBJ2-1	.	TGTGCCAGCAGCTCCCAGCGGGAGGGTGAGCAGTTCTTC	CASSSQREGEQFF
TRBV7-3	.	TRBJ2-3	.	TGTGCCAGCAGCTTAACCGGAGCTAGCACAGATACGCAGTATTTT	CASSLTGASTDTQYF
TRBV30	TRBD1	TRBJ2-5	once	TGTGCTTGGGGGGCAGGGGGCGCGGGAGAGACCCAGTACTTC	CAWGAGGAGETQYF
TRBV5-1	.	TRBJ2-5	.	TGCGCCAGCAGTTTGTCCGTCCAAGAGACCCAGTACTTC	CASSLSVQETQYF
TRBV27	.	TRBJ2-3	.	TGTGCCAGCAGTAAGGGACTTCTAAGCACAGATACGCAGTATTTT	CASSKGLLSTDTQYF
TRBV6-6	.	TRBJ1-2	once	TGTGCCAGCAGTTACTCGTCCGCGAGAGCTAACTATGGCTACACCTTC	CASSYSSARANYGYTF